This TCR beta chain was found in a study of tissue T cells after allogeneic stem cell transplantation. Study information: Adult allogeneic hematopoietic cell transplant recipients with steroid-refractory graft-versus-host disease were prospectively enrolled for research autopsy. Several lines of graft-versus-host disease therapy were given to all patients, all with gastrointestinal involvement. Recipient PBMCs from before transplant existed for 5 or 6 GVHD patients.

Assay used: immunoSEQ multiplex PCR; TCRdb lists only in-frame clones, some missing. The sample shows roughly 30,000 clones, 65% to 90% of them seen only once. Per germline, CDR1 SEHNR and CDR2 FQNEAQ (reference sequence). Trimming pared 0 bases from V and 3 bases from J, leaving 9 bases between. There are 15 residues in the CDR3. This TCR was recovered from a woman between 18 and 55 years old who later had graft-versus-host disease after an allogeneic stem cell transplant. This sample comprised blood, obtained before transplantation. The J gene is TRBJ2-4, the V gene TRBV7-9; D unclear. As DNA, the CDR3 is TGTGCCAGCAGCTTAGCACAGACGGGCAAAAACATTCAGTACTTC. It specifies CASSLAQTGKNIQYF.